One sample yielded the 23 T cell receptor beta chains listed below, sequenced in a study of T cell responses to AZD1222 COVID-19 vaccine. Clones were read by immunoSEQ multiplex PCR, and TCRdb kept only the in-frame ones, dropping some. The sample carries 100,000 to 150,000 clones, roughly 90% recorded once. This material consisted of peripheral blood, taken on day 0 of AZD1222 vaccination. Every receptor here comes from an adult in good health.

This clone has more than one count but fewer than ten. The V and J genes are TRBV2 and TRBJ2-1; D is ambiguous. Germline V gene lookup returns CDR1 SNHLY and CDR2 FYNNEI. The CDR3 totals 14 residues. The ends were cut back, 0 bases at V and 5 bases at J, with 8 bases in the middle. The CDR3 here is CASSEAWAHNEQFF. DNA for the CDR3: TGTGCCAGCAGTGAAGCGTGGGCCCACAATGAGCAGTTCTTC.

The chain joins TRBV19 to TRBJ1-2; no firm D call. Germline values: CDR1 LNHDA, CDR2 SQIVND (reference sequence). The CDR3 consists of 12 residues. V lost 5 bases, J lost 7 bases, and 11 bases lay in between. In DNA, the CDR3 is TGTGCCAGTAGTTTCGGGAAGGGTGGCTACACCTTC. As protein: CASSFGKGGYTF.

The rearrangement uses TRBV6-5 and TRBJ2-3, with 9 bases that match TRBD2. Germline CDR1 is MNHEY and CDR2 is SVGAGI. This CDR3 has 15 residues. After removal of 6 bases from V and 0 bases from J, the junction contained 4 bases not matched to a gene. CDR3 DNA: TGTGCCAGCAGCTCCGGACTAGCGAGCACAGATACGCAGTATTTT. This codes for CASSSGLASTDTQYF.

This chain uses TRBV28 with TRBJ1-1; D call uncertain. The CDR3 totals 14 residues. The germline V gene encodes CDR1 MDHEN and CDR2 SYDVKM. V was cut by 2 bases and J by 0 bases, with 7 bases left in between. This CDR3 is CASSLDRLNTEAFF. The CDR3 region has the DNA TGTGCCAGCAGTTTAGATCGTCTGAACACTGAAGCTTTCTTT.

The chain employs TRBV19 and TRBJ1-2; D call uncertain. V was shortened by 8 bases and J by 4 bases, with 23 bases between the two germline ends. Germline V gives CDR1 LNHDA, CDR2 SQIVND (reference sequence). This CDR3 is 16 amino acids long. CDR3 DNA: TGTGCCAGTGGAAGAACGGAGTATATCGCCCCCTATGGCTACACCTTC. This sequence encodes CASGRTEYIAPYGYTF.

The J gene is TRBJ1-1, the V gene TRBV4-3, with D perhaps matching TRBD1 (5 bases). V was clipped by 3 bases and J by 2 bases, with 10 bases between them. The V gene's germline CDR1 is LGHNA and CDR2 YSLEER. The CDR3 runs to 14 residues. CDR3 coding DNA: TGCGCCAGCAGCCAGACGACAGTAAACACTGAAGCTTTCTTT. Protein: CASSQTTVNTEAFF.

The chain is built from TRBV25-1 and TRBJ1-2, with a tentative D call TRBD1 (5 bases). The CDR3 has 13 amino acids. V gave up 5 bases and J gave up 4 bases, with 11 bases separating them. Germline CDR1 MGHDK, CDR2 SYGVNS. In DNA, the CDR3 is TGTGCCAGCAGTCACGGGGGGGGCTATGGCTACACCTTC. Translation: CASSHGGGYGYTF.

This clone was picked up a small number of times. The V and J genes are TRBV7-8 and TRBJ2-7; D gene ambiguous. The germline V and J ends were trimmed by 3 bases and 3 bases, with 12 bases remaining between them. Germline assignment: CDR1 SGHVS and CDR2 FQNEAQ. The CDR3 contains 14 residues. The DNA of the CDR3 is TGTGCCAGCAGCTTGGAAAGGGATTACTACGAGCAGTACTTC. This translates into CASSLERDYYEQYF.

The chain carries TRBV18 and TRBJ1-5; 9 nucleotides agree with TRBD1. This CDR3 has 13 residues. V trimming: 2 bases; J trimming: 7 bases; junction bases outside the gene matches: 0. Germline V gene sequence: CDR1 KGHSH, CDR2 LQKENI. This CDR3 is CASSPGQGQPQHF. The CDR3 nucleotides read TGTGCCAGCTCACCAGGACAGGGGCAGCCCCAGCATTTT. Drawing the rest from reference TRBV18 and TRBJ1-5, the complete variable domain is NAGVMQNPRHLVRRRGQEARLRCSPMKGHSHVYWYRQLPEEGLKFMVYLQKENIIDESGMPKERFSAEFPKEGPSILRIQQVVRGDSAAYFCASSPGQGQPQHFGDGTRLSIL.

A remark on this clone: In the same sample, other DNA sequences code for this CDR3. The rearrangement joins TRBV5-1 to TRBJ2-5; TRBD1 is a possible D gene (5 bases). CDR3 length: 14 residues. Germline CDR1 is SGHRS and CDR2 is YFSETQ. Trimming stripped 2 bases from V and 2 bases from J, with 10 bases between. In DNA, the CDR3 is TGCGCCAGCAGCTTAAGTACAGGACAAGAGACCCAGTACTTC. It translates to CASSLSTGQETQYF.

This rearrangement joins TRBV28 to TRBJ1-5; D ambiguous. CDR1 is MDHEN, CDR2 SYDVKM, per germline. This CDR3 has 15 amino acids. Trimming left V 2 bases short and J 7 bases short, with 15 bases between. The CDR3 nucleotides are TGTGCCAGCAGTTTAGCTGCCCAAGGTCCCCAGCCCCAGCATTTT. It specifies CASSLAAQGPQPQHF.

This clone was observed a handful of times. A read error may produce the germline difference seen at one junction end. The chain combines TRBV6-5 with TRBJ2-7; TRBD1 agrees at 7 bases. Germline V gives CDR1 MNHEY, CDR2 SVGAGI. The CDR3 is 10 amino acids. This chain's CDR3 is CASMGNRGSF. CDR3 coding DNA: TGTGCCAGCATGGGGAACAGGGGAAGCTTC.

J is TRBJ1-2 and V is TRBV27; tentative D call: TRBD1 (5 bases). Germline-derived CDR1 and CDR2 are MNHEY and SMNVEV (reference sequence). This CDR3 is 14 amino acids long. Trimming removed 6 bases at V and 8 bases at J, with 19 bases between. DNA of the CDR3: TGTGCCAGCAGGGATTTGCCGGGGACGCCCGGCTACACCTTC. Its translation is CASRDLPGTPGYTF.

This clone has only one observation. This chain joins TRBV27 and TRBJ2-6, with D possibly TRBD2 on 6 matching bases. Trimming left V 2 bases short and J 0 bases short, with 8 bases between. Germline V gene sequence: CDR1 MNHEY, CDR2 SMNVEV (reference sequence). The length of the CDR3 is 16 residues. The DNA for the CDR3 is TGTGCCAGCAGTTTACTAGCGTACTCTGGGGCCAACGTCCTGACTTTC. This encodes CASSLLAYSGANVLTF.

This sequence joins TRBV7-2 and TRBJ1-2, with TRBD1 matching over 8 bases. From germline, CDR1 is SGHTA and CDR2 FQGNSA. The junction had 20 bases not matched to a gene; V was cut back by 3 bases and J by 5 bases. The CDR3 covers 19 residues. CDR3 DNA: TGTGCCAGCAGCTTTGGGGTCGACGGACAGGGAGCCCTGCCTTATGGCTACACCTTC. Translating it yields CASSFGVDGQGALPYGYTF.

This chain links TRBV5-1 with TRBJ1-2, with 7 nucleotides matching TRBD1. Germline CDR1 and CDR2: SGHRS and YFSETQ. This CDR3 is built from 14 residues. J gave up 6 bases and V 1 base, and 6 bases lay outside the gene matches. The CDR3 reads CASSLIQGVNGYTF. For the CDR3, the DNA is TGCGCCAGCAGCTTGATTCAGGGGGTGAATGGCTACACCTTC.

The chain recombines TRBV7-2 with TRBJ2-3; 11 bases fit TRBD1. Germline V gene lookup returns CDR1 SGHTA and CDR2 FQGNSA. V lost 3 bases and J lost 4; bases outside the gene matches: 9. The CDR3 has 17 residues. CDR3 sequence: CASSFGQGAAVSDTQYF. The CDR3 DNA is TGTGCCAGCAGCTTCGGACAGGGGGCCGCGGTCTCAGATACGCAGTATTTT.

This sequence joins TRBV7-8 and TRBJ1-2; D is unclear. The CDR3 spans 15 residues. The ends were cut back, 1 base at V and 6 bases at J, with 15 bases in the middle. Germline V gene lookup returns CDR1 SGHVS and CDR2 FQNEAQ. CDR3 sequence (DNA): TGTGCCAGCAGCTTAGGCCCGGGGTATAGGAATGGCTACACCTTC. Amino acid sequence: CASSLGPGYRNGYTF.

The chain carries TRBV5-8 and TRBJ2-2; maybe TRBD1 (8 bases). The CDR3 runs to 13 residues. V lost 9 bases and J 6 bases, leaving 15 bases between the germline ends. The germline V gene has CDR1 SGHTS and CDR2 YDEGEE. The CDR3 DNA follows: TGTGCCAAGAGACAGGGGAGGGCCGGGGAGCTGTTTTTT. It translates to CAKRQGRAGELFF.

The chain uses TRBV3-1 (or the pseudogene TRBV3-2) and TRBJ1-2, with D tentatively TRBD1 (6 bases). CDR1 and CDR2 from the germline V gene are LGHDT and YNNKEL (reference sequence). CDR3 length equals 13 residues. Deletions cut 4 bases from V and 5 bases from J, with 11 bases between. CDR3 nucleotide sequence: TGTGCCAGCAGCCCCCCAGGGACATATGGCTACACCTTC. Its translation: CASSPPGTYGYTF.

The chain is built from TRBV7-9 and TRBJ1-1; a possible D gene is TRBD1 (5 bases). The CDR3 is 17 amino acids. Per germline, CDR1 SEHNR and CDR2 FQNEAQ (reference sequence). Trimming stripped 1 base from V and 5 bases from J, with 20 bases between. DNA for the CDR3: TGTGCCAGCAGCTTAGACCCACTAGACAGAACGAGGACTGAAGCTTTCTTT. Residues: CASSLDPLDRTRTEAFF. Full variable domain (remainder filled in from reference TRBV7-9 and TRBJ1-1): DTGVSQNPRHKITKRGQNVTFRCDPISEHNRLYWYRQTLGQGPEFLTYFQNEAQLEKSRLLSDRFSAERPKGSFSTLEIQRTEQGDSAMYLCASSLDPLDRTRTEAFFGQGTRLTVV.

V usage is TRBV27 and J usage is TRBJ1-4; 8 bases agree with TRBD1. The CDR3 covers 20 residues. V shed 10 bases, J shed 3 bases, and the junction held 25 bases outside the gene matches. CDR1 MNHEY and CDR2 SMNVEV come from the germline V gene (reference sequence). This CDR3 is CATHFGVTGETKWSNEKLFF. The CDR3 coding sequence is TGTGCCACCCATTTTGGGGTGACAGGGGAGACGAAATGGTCTAATGAAAAACTGTTTTTT.

The chain carries TRBV7-9 and TRBJ1-3, with a weak D call TRBD1 (5 bases). There are 16 residues in the CDR3. Trimming stripped 4 bases from V and 0 bases from J, with 13 bases between. Per the germline V gene, CDR1 is SEHNR and CDR2 is FQNEAQ (reference sequence). CDR3 sequence (DNA): TGTGCCAGCAGCTCCCAGGGTACGGGCTCTGGAAACACCATATATTTT. As protein: CASSSQGTGSGNTIYF. Looking up the rest from reference TRBV7-9 and TRBJ1-3 gives the full variable domain: DTGVSQNPRHKITKRGQNVTFRCDPISEHNRLYWYRQTLGQGPEFLTYFQNEAQLEKSRLLSDRFSAERPKGSFSTLEIQRTEQGDSAMYLCASSSQGTGSGNTIYFGEGSWLTVV.